This T cell receptor (beta chain) was retrieved from a study of shared clonotypes between healthy human individuals. Sequencing was performed with immunoSEQ multiplex PCR; in TCRdb, only in-frame clones are kept and a portion is missing. Of approximately 2.5 million clones in the sample, roughly 93% are singletons; the top ten hold 0.36%. Study observations and caveats: Rarefaction analysis demonstrated incomplete sorted-subset sequencing notwithstanding large depth. The researchers took only blood, and tissue repertoires probably look different. Generation probabilities of non-shared clonotypes were lower (relative to those shared by all four donors).

Germline loops: CDR1 SGHNT, CDR2 YENEEA. The junction had 6 bases not matched to a gene; V was cut back by 5 bases and J by 3 bases. This CDR3 is 17 amino acids long. A word on this clone: Its matching antigen is unknown.

Sequenced material: naive CD4+ T cells from PBMCs. Subset here: CD45RA+ positively selected. The rearrangement joins TRBV11-3 to TRBJ2-2, with TRBD2 matching over 13 bases. The receptor was isolated from a man between 18 and 35 years old in good health. Some clones in this sample may be carry-over from other donors' samples. As DNA, the CDR3 is TGTGCCAGCAGCCAGACTAGCGGGAGGCCCCACACCGGGGAGCTGTTTTTT. This encodes CASSQTSGRPHTGELFF.